This TCR beta chain was recorded in a study of blood T cell repertoires in COVID-19. Method: immunoSEQ multiplex PCR; TCRdb's copy keeps in-frame clones and lacks some. The sample carries 170,000 or so clones, roughly 78% recorded once. The germline V gene encodes CDR1 ENHRY and CDR2 SYGVKD. Trimming shortened V by 10 bases and J by 1 base, and 19 bases separated the two germline ends. The length of the CDR3 is 15 residues. The sequence came from a man aged 65-85 years with active or convalescent COVID-19. The chain joins TRBV10-3 to TRBJ1-1; no definite D call. Sequencing input: peripheral blood. As DNA, the CDR3 is TGTGCCACCGCGGATGGGTTGGATTCGAACACTGAAGCTTTCTTT. Translated: CATADGLDSNTEAFF.